One and the same sample provided the 26 T cell receptor beta chains below, sequenced in a study of CD8 T cells in Susac syndrome. Random hexamers served to reverse transcribe roughly 0.45 to 1 ug RNA. TCRdb re-analysed the immunoSEQ multiplex PCR reads in MiXCR, keeping a single row per CDR3 protein. The table lists some 260,000 distinct CDR3 sequences, about 88% of them singletons. The sequencing sample was made of CD8+ T cells from PBMCs. The receptors come from a human donor with multiple sclerosis.

The chain carries TRBV3-1 and TRBJ2-1; tentative D call: TRBD1 (6 bases). This CDR3 spans 17 amino acids. Trimming removed 0 bases at V and 4 bases at J, with 16 bases between. Germline-derived CDR1 and CDR2 are LGHDT and YNNKEL (reference sequence). CDR3 loop: CASSQDPGAEDYNEQFF. CDR3 DNA sequence: TGTGCCAGCAGCCAAGATCCAGGGGCCGAAGATTACAATGAGCAGTTCTTC.

The chain is built from TRBV5-6 and TRBJ2-1; 11 bases agree with TRBD1. The CDR3 has 14 amino acids. CDR1 is SGHDT and CDR2 is YYEEEE in the germline V gene. V dropped 4 bases and J dropped 10; count of bases not matched to a gene: 7. CDR3 in amino acids: CASSIGQGATEQFF. DNA for the CDR3: TGTGCCAGCAGCATCGGACAGGGGGCTACAGAGCAGTTCTTC.

This chain joins TRBV27 and TRBJ2-1; D gene uncertain. The CDR3 spans 13 residues. The ends were cut back, 5 bases at V and 3 bases at J, with 8 bases in the middle. The germline gives CDR1 MNHEY, CDR2 SMNVEV (reference sequence). DNA for the CDR3: TGTGCCAGCAGTCCCCGCCACTACAATGAGCAGTTCTTC. This sequence encodes CASSPRHYNEQFF.

The CDR3: CASSLSRDREYEEKLFF. DNA for the CDR3: TGTGCCAGCAGTTTATCGAGGGACAGGGAGTACGAAGAAAAACTGTTTTTT. The chain uses TRBV27 and TRBJ1-4; 9 nucleotides match TRBD1. Trimming cost V 0 bases and J 8 bases; bases outside gene matches: 10. The CDR3 extends over 17 amino acids. Germline V CDR1 and CDR2: MNHEY, SMNVEV (reference sequence).

The rearrangement uses TRBV13 and TRBJ1-2; the D is unclear. CDR1 PRHDT and CDR2 FYEKMQ come from the germline V gene (reference sequence). The V end was cut by 4 bases, the J end by 6 bases, with 15 bases between. The CDR3 length is 14 residues. The CDR3 region is CASSYELDPDGYTF. CDR3 nucleotides: TGTGCCAGCAGCTACGAATTGGACCCGGATGGCTACACCTTC.

The chain carries TRBV25-1 and TRBJ1-1; TRBD1 agrees at 9 bases. The CDR3 spans 15 residues. Per germline, CDR1 MGHDK and CDR2 SYGVNS. Trimming cost V 6 bases and J 5 bases; bases outside gene matches: 10. The CDR3 here is CASSHKQGAKTEAFF. The DNA for the CDR3 is TGTGCCAGCAGCCATAAACAGGGGGCGAAAACTGAAGCTTTCTTT.

V is TRBV7-2 and J is TRBJ2-3; D unresolved. Between the trimmed V and J ends, which lost 5 bases and 14 bases, there was a span of 17 bases. Germline V gene sequence: CDR1 SGHTA, CDR2 FQGNSA. The CDR3 has 12 residues. This CDR3 is CASSPNRASAYF. The CDR3 DNA reads as TGTGCCAGCAGCCCAAACCGGGCATCCGCGTATTTT.

V usage is TRBV20-1 and J usage is TRBJ2-4; possible D gene TRBD2, 5 bases. V gave up 6 bases and J gave up 0 bases, with 15 bases separating them. Germline lookup yields CDR1 DFQATT and CDR2 SNEGSKA (reference sequence). CDR3 length equals 15 residues. This CDR3 reads CSADGLELAKNIQYF. In DNA, the CDR3 is TGCAGTGCCGACGGACTTGAACTAGCCAAAAACATTCAGTACTTC.

The sample holds one count of this clonotype. The chain combines TRBV9 with TRBJ2-1; D is undetermined. Germline CDR1 SGDLS, CDR2 YYNGEE. The length of the CDR3 is 16 residues. V lost 0 bases and J lost 2, with 12 bases in between. The DNA of the CDR3 is TGTGCCAGCAGCGTAGATTTTAGCAACGCCTACAATGAGCAGTTCTTC. The encoded protein is CASSVDFSNAYNEQFF.

The V gene is TRBV7-2, the J gene TRBJ1-2; 7 nucleotides line up with TRBD1. Germline CDR1 and CDR2: SGHTA and FQGNSA. This CDR3 is built from 12 residues. V gave up 7 bases and J gave up 8 bases; unmatched junction bases: 7. The CDR3 here is CASIAGGRGYTF. In DNA, the CDR3 is TGTGCCAGCATAGCAGGGGGTAGGGGCTACACCTTC.

This chain joins TRBV27 and TRBJ1-5, with TRBD1 matching over 9 bases. V lost 10 bases, J lost 8 bases, and 27 bases stayed unmatched. The V gene's germline CDR1 is MNHEY and CDR2 SMNVEV (reference sequence). The CDR3 sequence is 19 residues long. The CDR3 region is CATLSWDRERGPTVEPQHF. The DNA for the CDR3 is TGTGCCACCCTGTCCTGGGACAGGGAACGAGGGCCCACAGTGGAGCCCCAGCATTTT.

A single count supports this clonotype. V is TRBV14 and J is TRBJ2-1; TRBD2 is a possible D gene (6 bases). V shed 0 bases and J shed 2 bases, with 14 bases lying between them. This CDR3 region has 17 residues. Per germline, CDR1 SGHDN and CDR2 FVKESK. Here the CDR3 reads CASSQDRRGGTYNEQFF. In nucleotides, the CDR3 is TGTGCCAGCAGCCAAGATAGGCGGGGAGGCACCTACAATGAGCAGTTCTTC.

The chain carries TRBV6-5 and TRBJ2-7; a possible D gene is TRBD2 (6 bases). With 2 bases removed from V and 0 bases from J, the gap between germline ends came to 11 bases. The CDR3 runs to 15 residues. CDR1 and CDR2 from the germline V gene are MNHEY and SVGAGI. The CDR3 DNA reads TGTGCCAGCAGTTACGGTGAGACTAGCTCCTACGAGCAGTACTTC. Translating gives CASSYGETSSYEQYF.

The chain couples TRBV7-6 to TRBJ2-1; TRBD2 might be the D (6 bases). This CDR3 is 12 amino acids long. V was clipped by 2 bases and J by 16 bases, with 15 bases between them. Per the germline V gene, CDR1 is SGHVS and CDR2 is FNYEAQ. CDR3 loop: CASSLPGLPKFF. The CDR3 DNA reads TGTGCCAGCAGCTTACCGGGACTGCCGAAATTCTTC.

This clonotype was observed once. This sequence joins TRBV20-1 and TRBJ1-5, with D possibly matching TRBD1 (5 bases). The CDR3 length is 17 residues. Germline V gene sequence: CDR1 DFQATT, CDR2 SNEGSKA (reference sequence). V was trimmed by 0 bases and J by 8 bases, leaving 23 bases between them. CDR3 residues: CSARDARDGSLLEPQHF. In DNA, the CDR3 is TGCAGTGCTAGAGATGCGAGGGACGGATCCCTCTTGGAGCCCCAGCATTTT.

There are a few counts of this clonotype. The chain carries TRBV20-1 and TRBJ2-3; maybe TRBD1 (5 bases). Germline CDR1 and CDR2: DFQATT and SNEGSKA (reference sequence). This CDR3 spans 13 amino acids. Trimming cost V 6 bases and J 3 bases, with 13 bases left between them. In DNA, the CDR3 is TGCAGTGCCCAGGGTGGTTGGACAGATACGCAGTATTTT. Encoded protein: CSAQGGWTDTQYF.

This clonotype was counted a single time. The chain carries TRBV21-1 and TRBJ2-3; the table names TRBD1, a call not compared with the DNA. TRBV21-1 is a pseudogene locus. CDR3 length: 14 amino acids. The CDR3 DNA reads as TGTGACAGCAGCAAAGGAACAGGGCCGGGTACGCAGTATTTT. Translated, it gives CDSSKGTGPGTQYF.

The chain recombines TRBV18 with TRBJ1-4; TRBD1 agrees at 7 bases. This CDR3 comprises 16 residues. With V trimmed by 4 bases and J by 0 bases, 5 bases remained unmatched. CDR1 KGHSH and CDR2 LQKENI come from the germline V gene. The CDR3 here is CASSQGQRATNEKLFF. The DNA of the CDR3 is TGTGCCAGCTCACAGGGACAGAGAGCAACTAATGAAAAACTGTTTTTT. The whole variable domain, remainder taken from reference TRBV18 and TRBJ1-4, is NAGVMQNPRHLVRRRGQEARLRCSPMKGHSHVYWYRQLPEEGLKFMVYLQKENIIDESGMPKERFSAEFPKEGPSILRIQQVVRGDSAAYFCASSQGQRATNEKLFFGSGTQLSVL.

The V and J genes are TRBV11-2 and TRBJ2-7; weak D call: TRBD2 (5 bases). The CDR3 covers 13 residues. Germline CDR1 is SGHAT and CDR2 is FQNNGV. V was pared by 1 base and J by 4 bases, with 8 bases between. CDR3 nucleotides: TGTGCCAGCAGCTTAGCCCCGGGATACGAGCAGTACTTC. Protein: CASSLAPGYEQYF.

The chain couples TRBV27 to TRBJ2-1, with a tentative D call TRBD1 (6 bases). V shed 5 bases and J shed 2 bases, with 16 bases lying between them. The CDR3 is 16 residues long. Germline loops: CDR1 MNHEY, CDR2 SMNVEV (reference sequence). CDR3 region: CASSPNDRLAYNEQFF. As DNA, the CDR3 is TGTGCCAGCAGTCCGAACGACAGGCTAGCCTACAATGAGCAGTTCTTC.

The chain combines TRBV6-5 with TRBJ2-7; weak D call: TRBD1 (6 bases). This CDR3 has 16 residues. Germline V gene data show CDR1 as MNHEY and CDR2 as SVGAGI. Trimming pared 0 bases from V and 0 bases from J, leaving 12 bases between. The CDR3 DNA is TGTGCCAGCAGTTACTCGACGGGACAATCCTCCTACGAGCAGTACTTC. It codes for CASSYSTGQSSYEQYF.

This clonotype came up once. V and J are TRBV29-1 and TRBJ2-1; D may be TRBD1 (6 bases). CDR3 length: 14 amino acids. With 3 bases removed from V and 5 bases from J, the gap between germline ends came to 14 bases. CDR1 is SQVTM, CDR2 ANQGSEA, per germline. CDR3 coding DNA: TGCAGCGTTGAGGGCAGGGGCGAAGACAATGAGCAGTTCTTC. Its translation is CSVEGRGEDNEQFF.

This rearrangement joins TRBV19 to TRBJ2-7; D possibly uses TRBD1 or TRBD2 (5 bases each). Trimming left V 5 bases short and J 3 bases short, with 14 bases between. Looked up from germline, CDR1 is LNHDA and CDR2 is SQIVND (reference sequence). The CDR3 sequence is 14 residues long. CDR3 protein: CASSFAGTIYEQYF. CDR3 DNA: TGTGCCAGTAGTTTTGCCGGGACGATCTACGAGCAGTACTTC.

This chain links TRBV11-2 with TRBJ2-7, with D perhaps matching TRBD2 (6 bases). CDR1 is SGHAT, CDR2 FQNNGV, per germline. The CDR3 contains 15 residues. V was cut by 1 base and J by 6 bases, with 16 bases left in between. The CDR3 sequence: CASSLGSSGLAEQYF. For the CDR3, the DNA is TGTGCCAGCAGCTTAGGAAGTAGCGGCCTCGCCGAGCAGTACTTC.

The J gene is TRBJ1-4, the V gene TRBV10-3; 7 bases map to TRBD1. The germline V gene has CDR1 ENHRY and CDR2 SYGVKD. This CDR3 spans 14 amino acids. The trim removed 4 bases at V and 3 bases at J, leaving 2 bases unmatched. CDR3 in amino acids: CAISGGTANEKLFF. CDR3 nucleotides: TGTGCCATCAGTGGGGGGACAGCTAATGAAAAACTGTTTTTT.

This chain connects TRBV5-1 to TRBJ1-5; weak D call: TRBD1 (5 bases). Trimming pared 4 bases from V and 2 bases from J, leaving 10 bases between. CDR1 and CDR2 (germline): SGHRS, YFSETQ. There are 14 residues in the CDR3. This CDR3 reads CASSNRDGNQPQHF. The CDR3 nucleotides read TGCGCCAGCAGCAACCGGGACGGCAATCAGCCCCAGCATTTT.